The TCR beta chain under discussion was sequenced for a study of response to subunit inactivated influenza vaccine. This clonotype was recorded once. The CDR3 has 14 amino acids. The V and J ends lost 2 bases and 8 bases respectively, with 13 bases between them. From germline, CDR1 is SGHVS and CDR2 FNYEAQ. TCRdb called the RT-PCR reads again in MiXCR, with one record for every CDR3 protein. Among 860,000 or so distinct CDR3 sequences listed, approximately 21% were seen once. The sample consisted of PBMCs from blood, taken around 5 days after vaccination. The sequence derives from a man aged 50-59 years who received an inactivated influenza vaccine. V gene TRBV7-6 combines with J gene TRBJ2-1; D may be TRBD2 (6 bases). This chain's CDR3 is CASSLTGVWDEQFF. The CDR3 DNA is TGTGCCAGCAGCTTAACGGGGGTCTGGGATGAGCAGTTCTTC.